The sequence of this T cell receptor beta chain was determined in a study of cytomegalovirus exposure and HLA in healthy donors. The CDR3 contains 16 residues. Germline V CDR1 and CDR2: SGHRS, YFSETQ. The V end lost 4 bases, the J end lost 0 bases, and 16 bases lay between the germline ends. Assay: immunoSEQ multiplex PCR; the TCRdb copy retains only in-frame clones and omits some. This sample has hundreds of thousands of clones, with roughly 85% found just once. This chain connects TRBV5-1 to TRBJ2-5, with D tentatively TRBD1 (7 bases). The specimen sequenced was PBMCs. The TCR was taken from a woman aged 18-29 years in good health and CMV-seronegative. CDR3 in amino acids: CASSEVQGTYQETQYF. The CDR3 region has the DNA TGCGCCAGCAGCGAAGTACAGGGGACTTACCAAGAGACCCAGTACTTC.